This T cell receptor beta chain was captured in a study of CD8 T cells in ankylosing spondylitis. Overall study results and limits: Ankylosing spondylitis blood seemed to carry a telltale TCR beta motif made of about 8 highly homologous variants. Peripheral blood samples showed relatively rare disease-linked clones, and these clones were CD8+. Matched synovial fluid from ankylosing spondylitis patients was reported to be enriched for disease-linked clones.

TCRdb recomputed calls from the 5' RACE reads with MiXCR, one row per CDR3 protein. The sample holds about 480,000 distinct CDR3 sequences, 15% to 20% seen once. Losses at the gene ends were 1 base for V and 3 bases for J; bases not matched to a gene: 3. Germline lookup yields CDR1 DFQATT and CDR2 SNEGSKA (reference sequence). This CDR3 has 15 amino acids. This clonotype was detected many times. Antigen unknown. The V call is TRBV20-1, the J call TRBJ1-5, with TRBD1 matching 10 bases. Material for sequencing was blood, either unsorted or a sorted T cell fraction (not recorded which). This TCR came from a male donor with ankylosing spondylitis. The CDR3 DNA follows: TGCAGTGCTAGAGCCGGGACAGGGGACAATCAGCCCCAGCATTTT. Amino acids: CSARAGTGDNQPQHF.